The next 6 T cell receptor beta chains were all read from a single sample in a study of T cell changes during pregnancy in multiple sclerosis. TCRdb's copy holds only in-frame clones and misses some; the assay was immunoSEQ multiplex PCR. The profile shows about 53,000 clones, roughly 90% of them singletons. The sample consisted of peripheral blood, taken after pregnancy. These TCRs come from a female donor in good health, enrolled as a control in a pregnancy study.

The V and J genes are TRBV6-5 and TRBJ1-3; a possible D gene is TRBD1 (6 bases). The V and J ends lost 8 bases and 3 bases respectively, with 14 bases between them. Germline V gene data show CDR1 as MNHEY and CDR2 as SVGAGI. The CDR3 spans 14 residues. DNA of the CDR3: TGTGCCAGCGGCAGGGGCACAGGTGGAAACACCATATATTTT. It encodes CASGRGTGGNTIYF.

This clone was found a few times. The chain combines TRBV27 with TRBJ1-1; no firm D call. The CDR3 covers 11 residues. Germline V CDR1 and CDR2: MNHEY, SMNVEV (reference sequence). The V end lost 8 bases, the J end lost 5 bases, and 9 bases lay between the germline ends. As DNA, the CDR3 is TGTGCCAGCGGAAGAGGGACTGAAGCTTTCTTT. Protein sequence: CASGRGTEAFF.

For this clone: This may come from a read error, since a much larger clone is one base off. The chain couples TRBV6-1 to TRBJ2-3; 10 bases match TRBD2. V was clipped by 6 bases and J by 1 base; unmatched bases: 1. The CDR3 covers 14 residues. Germline V CDR1 and CDR2: MNHNS, SASEGT. For the CDR3, the DNA is TGTGCCAGCAGGGGGACTAGCGGCACAGATACGCAGTATTTT. This gives the protein CASRGTSGTDTQYF.

The V and J genes are TRBV7-2 and TRBJ1-2; D call uncertain. Trimming shortened V by 5 bases and J by 2 bases, and 9 bases separated the two germline ends. The CDR3 contains 13 residues. Germline CDR1 and CDR2: SGHTA and FQGNSA. The CDR3 nucleotides read TGTGCCAGCAGCGGTCTATTGAACTATGGCTACACCTTC. It codes for CASSGLLNYGYTF.

This clone was found once. The gene calls are TRBV4-2 and TRBJ2-5; 8 nucleotides align to TRBD2. The germline CDR1 and CDR2 sequences are LGHNA and YNFKEQ. The V and J ends lost 1 base and 2 bases, in that order; junction bases with no gene match: 3. CDR3 length equals 15 residues. CDR3 DNA sequence: TGTGCCAGCAGCCAAGTAGGCGGGGGGCAAGAGACCCAGTACTTC. It codes for CASSQVGGGQETQYF.

This chain connects TRBV28 to TRBJ2-7; weak D call: TRBD1 (6 bases). Germline V lookup: CDR1 MDHEN, CDR2 SYDVKM. The CDR3 totals 13 residues. V was pared by 2 bases and J by 10 bases, with 15 bases between. The CDR3 sequence is CASSLTTDRTQYF. The CDR3 bases are TGTGCCAGCAGTTTAACCACAGACAGGACTCAGTACTTC. Based on the CDR3 plus reference TRBV28 and TRBJ2-7, the full variable domain is DVKVTQSSRYLVKRTGEKVFLECVQDMDHENMFWYRQDPGLGLRLIYFSYDVKMKEKGDIPEGYSVSREKKERFSLILESASTNQTSMYLCASSLTTDRTQYFGPGTRLTVT.